The sequence of this T cell receptor (beta chain) was determined in a study of T cell changes during pregnancy in multiple sclerosis. V lost 7 bases, J lost 9 bases, and 11 bases stayed unmatched. The CDR3 is 14 residues long. Germline V gives CDR1 MNHEY, CDR2 SMNVEV (reference sequence). Clones were sequenced by immunoSEQ multiplex PCR, and TCRdb holds only the in-frame ones, with some missing. The data hold approximately 18,000 clones, with roughly 86% observed a single time. The chain has TRBV27 and TRBJ2-1, with 8 bases identical to TRBD1. Material: CD8+ T cells from peripheral blood mononuclear cells, obtained in the second trimester of pregnancy. This clonotype was sampled from a female donor in good health, enrolled as a control in a pregnancy study. The CDR3 nucleotides are TGTGCCAGCAAACCGTCAGGGGGCTTCGGTGAGCAGTTCTTC. This gives the protein CASKPSGGFGEQFF.